Below are 19 T cell receptor beta chains sequenced from a single sample in a study of OX40 agonist ivuxolimab in advanced cancers. Produced via immunoSEQ multiplex PCR; TCRdb's table is partial and in-frame only. This repertoire shows around 60,000 clones, about nine tenths found once; its top ten account for around 1.7%. Here the sequenced sample was CD4+ or CD8+ T cells sorted from blood, taken in a trial of the OX40 agonist ivuxolimab. All receptors come from an adult with an advanced solid tumor such as melanoma, head and neck, liver or kidney cancer.

This chain uses TRBV6-6 with TRBJ2-1; TRBD1 matches 10 bases. With 4 bases clipped from V and 7 bases from J, the junction kept 7 bases outside the gene matches. The CDR3 runs to 15 residues. Per germline, CDR1 MNHNY and CDR2 SVGAGI (reference sequence). Here the CDR3 reads CASSSGQGGYNEQFF. The DNA for the CDR3 is TGTGCCAGCAGTTCTGGACAGGGGGGATATAATGAGCAGTTCTTC.

The rearrangement joins TRBV18 to TRBJ1-5, with D uncertain. The CDR3 contains 15 residues. V lost 3 bases and J lost 0, with 9 bases in between. From germline, CDR1 is KGHSH and CDR2 LQKENI. CDR3 in amino acids: CASSPSVNSNQPQHF. The CDR3 DNA reads as TGTGCCAGCTCACCGTCAGTGAATAGCAATCAGCCCCAGCATTTT.

This clone was seen once. The V and J genes are TRBV28 and TRBJ2-7, with D unclear. Germline loops: CDR1 MDHEN, CDR2 SYDVKM. This CDR3 is 15 amino acids long. V dropped 4 bases and J dropped 5 bases, with 18 bases sitting between them. The CDR3 sequence: CASSSDLIRSDEQYF. The DNA for the CDR3 is TGTGCCAGCAGTTCCGATTTGATTCGGAGCGACGAGCAGTACTTC.

V gene TRBV19 combines with J gene TRBJ2-3; 10 bases agree with TRBD2. This CDR3 is 13 amino acids long. The trim removed 3 bases at V and 14 bases at J, leaving 8 bases unmatched. Germline V CDR1 and CDR2: LNHDA, SQIVND (reference sequence). CDR3 sequence reads: CASSMASGSLRYF. As DNA, the CDR3 is TGTGCCAGTAGTATGGCTAGCGGGAGTTTACGGTATTTT.

The chain joins TRBV5-4 to TRBJ1-5; 10 bases are shared with TRBD1. V trimming: 1 base; J trimming: 6 bases; junction bases outside the gene matches: 4. The CDR3 consists of 15 residues. Per germline, CDR1 SGHNT and CDR2 YYREEE (reference sequence). In DNA form, the CDR3 reads TGTGCCAGCAGCTTGTGGGGACAGGGGACTCAGCCCCAGCATTTT. Protein sequence: CASSLWGQGTQPQHF.

The chain combines TRBV14 with TRBJ1-6; weak D call: TRBD1 (5 bases). This CDR3 has 15 residues. Trimming took off 1 base at V and 7 bases at J, with 11 bases between the two ends. The V gene's germline CDR1 is SGHDN and CDR2 FVKESK. The CDR3 DNA reads TGTGCCAGCAGCCAAGGAAGAGGGGTCAATTCACCCCTCCACTTT. It yields the protein CASSQGRGVNSPLHF. The full variable domain, rest sourced from reference TRBV14 and TRBJ1-6, is EAGVTQFPSHSVIEKGQTVTLRCDPISGHDNLYWYRRVMGKEIKFLLHFVKESKQDESGMPNNRFLAERTGGTYSTLKVQPAELEDSGVYFCASSQGRGVNSPLHFGNGTRLTVT.

This chain joins TRBV11-2 and TRBJ2-7; D is unclear. Germline CDR1 SGHAT, CDR2 FQNNGV. Trimming shortened V by 8 bases and J by 2 bases, and 19 bases separated the two germline ends. The CDR3 length is 15 residues. CDR3 protein: CASALAGGNAYEQYF. CDR3 nucleotides: TGTGCCAGCGCCCTCGCCGGTGGAAATGCCTACGAGCAGTACTTC.

The V call is TRBV25-1, the J call TRBJ2-3, with 7 nucleotides matching TRBD1. With V trimmed by 6 bases and J by 5 bases, 5 bases remained unmatched. The CDR3 is 13 residues long. CDR1 and CDR2 (germline): MGHDK, SYGVNS. In DNA, the CDR3 is TGTGCCAGCAGAGGACAGGACGTAGATACGCAGTATTTT. As protein: CASRGQDVDTQYF.

This chain uses TRBV19 with TRBJ2-1; 10 bases fit TRBD2. Germline CDR1 and CDR2: LNHDA and SQIVND (reference sequence). J lost 6 bases, V lost 4 bases, and 12 bases had no gene match. This CDR3 region has 17 residues. CDR3 sequence (DNA): TGTGCCAGTAGTACACCGGGGCTTGGACTAGCGGCCAATGAGCAGTTCTTC. Translation: CASSTPGLGLAANEQFF.

This clone was detected once. This chain joins TRBV19 and TRBJ2-1; 14 nucleotides match TRBD2. The germline V gene has CDR1 LNHDA and CDR2 SQIVND (reference sequence). CDR3 length equals 18 residues. After removal of 1 base from V and 9 bases from J, the junction contained 11 bases not matched to a gene. The CDR3 protein is CASSIASHRGLAGAEQFF. Here the CDR3 DNA reads TGTGCCAGTAGTATAGCATCCCATCGGGGACTAGCGGGAGCTGAGCAGTTCTTC.

The chain is built from TRBV10-3 and TRBJ2-7; 7 bases are shared with TRBD2. Losses at the gene ends were 10 bases for V and 9 bases for J; bases not matched to a gene: 12. From germline, CDR1 is ENHRY and CDR2 SYGVKD. CDR3 length: 12 residues. CDR3 nucleotide sequence: TGTGCCACCAACGGGGCGGGAGAGCGGCAGTACTTC. Translation gives CATNGAGERQYF.

This chain uses TRBV6-5 with TRBJ1-1; 8 bases are a match to TRBD1. The germline V gene encodes CDR1 MNHEY and CDR2 SVGAGI. The CDR3 is 14 residues long. V shed 5 bases, J shed 5 bases, and the junction held 7 bases outside the gene matches. The CDR3 nucleotides are TGTGCCAGCAGTCGACGACAGGGGAGGACTGAAGCTTTCTTT. Protein product: CASSRRQGRTEAFF.

The chain has TRBV4-2 and TRBJ2-1, with TRBD2 matching 8 bases. Germline assignment: CDR1 LGHNA and CDR2 YNFKEQ. The length of the CDR3 is 14 residues. The V segment lost 4 bases and the J segment 10 bases; nucleotides outside the gene matches: 9. The CDR3 nucleotides are TGTGCCAGCAGCCCCCGGGACGGGGGGGCCGAGCAGTTCTTC. Translated, it gives CASSPRDGGAEQFF.

The V gene is TRBV11-2, the J gene TRBJ1-1; D might be TRBD1 (5 bases). The V end lost 1 base, the J end lost 1 base, and 10 bases lay between the germline ends. The CDR3 covers 15 residues. Germline loops: CDR1 SGHAT, CDR2 FQNNGV. In nucleotides, the CDR3 is TGTGCCAGCAGCTTAGCCGGGACGGCGAACACTGAAGCTTTCTTT. Amino acids: CASSLAGTANTEAFF.

The chain employs TRBV19 and TRBJ1-4; TRBD1 aligns across 10 bases. Germline loops: CDR1 LNHDA, CDR2 SQIVND (reference sequence). V gave up 5 bases and J gave up 7 bases; unmatched junction bases: 4. This CDR3 spans 14 amino acids. CDR3 bases: TGTGCCAGTAGTGGGGGACAGGGGTTTGAAAAACTGTTTTTT. This encodes CASSGGQGFEKLFF.

The chain uses TRBV19 and TRBJ1-1; D possibly corresponds to TRBD1 (5 bases). V lost 0 bases and J 6 bases, leaving 11 bases between the germline ends. CDR1 and CDR2 from the germline V gene are LNHDA and SQIVND (reference sequence). CDR3 length equals 14 residues. CDR3: CASSIDRWGAEAFF. For the CDR3, the DNA is TGTGCCAGTAGTATAGATCGTTGGGGGGCTGAAGCTTTCTTT.

This chain uses TRBV5-1 with TRBJ2-5; D could derive from TRBD1 or TRBD2 (5 bases each). Germline values: CDR1 SGHRS, CDR2 YFSETQ. Trimming took 4 bases from V and 1 from J, leaving 20 bases between them. CDR3 size: 17 residues. Written as DNA, the CDR3 is TGCGCCAGCAGCCCTCCCCGAGGGGACGGCACCCAAGAGACCCAGTACTTC. Translation: CASSPPRGDGTQETQYF. The whole variable domain, remainder taken from reference TRBV5-1 and TRBJ2-5, is KAGVTQTPRYLIKTRGQQVTLSCSPISGHRSVSWYQQTPGQGLQFLFEYFSETQRNKGNFPGRFSGRQFSNSRSEMNVSTLELGDSALYLCASSPPRGDGTQETQYFGPGTRLLVL.

In regard to this clone: This sample includes further DNA sequences coding for the same CDR3. This chain links TRBV28 with TRBJ1-2; TRBD1 might be the D (6 bases). With 3 bases removed from V and 2 bases from J, the gap between germline ends came to 10 bases. The germline gives CDR1 MDHEN, CDR2 SYDVKM. The CDR3 has 14 residues. For the CDR3, the DNA is TGTGCCAGCAGTTTCGGGCAGGGGAACTATGGCTACACCTTC. It codes for CASSFGQGNYGYTF.

V gene TRBV19 combines with J gene TRBJ2-1; 7 bases line up with TRBD2. The CDR3 length is 16 residues. J lost 0 bases, V lost 6 bases, and 8 bases had no gene match. Germline loops: CDR1 LNHDA, CDR2 SQIVND (reference sequence). The CDR3 reads CASRASGPSSYNEQFF. The CDR3 DNA sequence: TGTGCCAGTAGGGCTAGCGGTCCAAGCTCCTACAATGAGCAGTTCTTC.